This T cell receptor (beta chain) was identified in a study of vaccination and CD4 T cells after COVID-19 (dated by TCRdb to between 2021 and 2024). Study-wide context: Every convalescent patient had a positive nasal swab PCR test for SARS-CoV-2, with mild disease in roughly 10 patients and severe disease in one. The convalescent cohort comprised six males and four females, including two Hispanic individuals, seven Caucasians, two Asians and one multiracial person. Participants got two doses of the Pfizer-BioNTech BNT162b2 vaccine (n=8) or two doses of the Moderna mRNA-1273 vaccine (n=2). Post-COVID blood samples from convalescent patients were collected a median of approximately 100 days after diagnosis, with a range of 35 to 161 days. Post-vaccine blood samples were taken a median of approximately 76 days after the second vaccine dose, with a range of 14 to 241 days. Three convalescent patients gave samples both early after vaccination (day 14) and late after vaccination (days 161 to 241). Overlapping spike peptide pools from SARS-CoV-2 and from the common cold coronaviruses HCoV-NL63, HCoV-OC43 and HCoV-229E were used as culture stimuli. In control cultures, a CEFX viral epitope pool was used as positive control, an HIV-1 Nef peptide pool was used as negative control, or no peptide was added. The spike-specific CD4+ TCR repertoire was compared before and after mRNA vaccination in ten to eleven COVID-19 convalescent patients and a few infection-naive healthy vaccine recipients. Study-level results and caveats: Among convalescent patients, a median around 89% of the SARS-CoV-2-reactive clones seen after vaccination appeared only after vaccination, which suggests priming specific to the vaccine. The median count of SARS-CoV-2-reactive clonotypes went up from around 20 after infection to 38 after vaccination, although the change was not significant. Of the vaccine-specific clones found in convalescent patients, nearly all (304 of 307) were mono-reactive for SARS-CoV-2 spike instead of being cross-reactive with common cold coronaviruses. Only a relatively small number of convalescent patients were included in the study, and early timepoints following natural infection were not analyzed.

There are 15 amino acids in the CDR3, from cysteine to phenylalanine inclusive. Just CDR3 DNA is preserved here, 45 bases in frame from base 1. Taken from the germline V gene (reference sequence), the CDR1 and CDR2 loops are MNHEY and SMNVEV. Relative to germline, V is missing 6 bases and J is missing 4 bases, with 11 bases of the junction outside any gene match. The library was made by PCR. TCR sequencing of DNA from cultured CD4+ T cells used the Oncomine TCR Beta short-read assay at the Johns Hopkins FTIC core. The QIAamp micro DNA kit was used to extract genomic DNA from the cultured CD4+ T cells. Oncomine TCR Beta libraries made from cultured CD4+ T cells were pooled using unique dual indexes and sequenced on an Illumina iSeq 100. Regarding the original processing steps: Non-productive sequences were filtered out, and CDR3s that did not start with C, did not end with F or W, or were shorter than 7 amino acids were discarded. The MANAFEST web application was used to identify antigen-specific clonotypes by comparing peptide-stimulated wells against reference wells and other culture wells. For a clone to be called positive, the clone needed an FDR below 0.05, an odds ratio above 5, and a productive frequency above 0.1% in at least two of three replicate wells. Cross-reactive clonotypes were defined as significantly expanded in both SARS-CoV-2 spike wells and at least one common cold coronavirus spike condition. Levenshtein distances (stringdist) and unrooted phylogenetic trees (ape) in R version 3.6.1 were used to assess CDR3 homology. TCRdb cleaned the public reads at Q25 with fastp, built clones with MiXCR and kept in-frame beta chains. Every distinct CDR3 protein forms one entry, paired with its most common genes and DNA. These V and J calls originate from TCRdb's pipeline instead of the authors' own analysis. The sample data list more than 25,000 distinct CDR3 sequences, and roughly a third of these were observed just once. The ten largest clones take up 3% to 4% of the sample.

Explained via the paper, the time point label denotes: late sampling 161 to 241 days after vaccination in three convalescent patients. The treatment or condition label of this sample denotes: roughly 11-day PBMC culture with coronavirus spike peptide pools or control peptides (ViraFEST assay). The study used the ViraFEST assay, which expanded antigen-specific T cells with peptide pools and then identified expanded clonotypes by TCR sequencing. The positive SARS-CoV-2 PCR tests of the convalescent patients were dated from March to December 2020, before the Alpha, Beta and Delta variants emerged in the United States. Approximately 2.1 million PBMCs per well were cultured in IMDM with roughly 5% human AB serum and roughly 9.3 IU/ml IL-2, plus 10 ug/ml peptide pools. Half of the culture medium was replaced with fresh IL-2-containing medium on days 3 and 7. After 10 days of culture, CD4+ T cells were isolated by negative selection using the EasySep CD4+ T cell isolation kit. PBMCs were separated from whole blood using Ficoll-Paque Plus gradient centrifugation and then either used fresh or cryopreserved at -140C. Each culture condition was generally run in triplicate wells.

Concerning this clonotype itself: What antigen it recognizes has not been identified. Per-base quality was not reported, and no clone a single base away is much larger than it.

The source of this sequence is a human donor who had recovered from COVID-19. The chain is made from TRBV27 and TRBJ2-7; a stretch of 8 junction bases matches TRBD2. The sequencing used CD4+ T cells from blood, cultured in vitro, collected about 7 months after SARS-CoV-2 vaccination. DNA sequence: TGTGCCAGCAGCGACGCCGGAGCGGGAGCTTACGAGCAGTACTTC. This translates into CASSDAGAGAYEQYF.